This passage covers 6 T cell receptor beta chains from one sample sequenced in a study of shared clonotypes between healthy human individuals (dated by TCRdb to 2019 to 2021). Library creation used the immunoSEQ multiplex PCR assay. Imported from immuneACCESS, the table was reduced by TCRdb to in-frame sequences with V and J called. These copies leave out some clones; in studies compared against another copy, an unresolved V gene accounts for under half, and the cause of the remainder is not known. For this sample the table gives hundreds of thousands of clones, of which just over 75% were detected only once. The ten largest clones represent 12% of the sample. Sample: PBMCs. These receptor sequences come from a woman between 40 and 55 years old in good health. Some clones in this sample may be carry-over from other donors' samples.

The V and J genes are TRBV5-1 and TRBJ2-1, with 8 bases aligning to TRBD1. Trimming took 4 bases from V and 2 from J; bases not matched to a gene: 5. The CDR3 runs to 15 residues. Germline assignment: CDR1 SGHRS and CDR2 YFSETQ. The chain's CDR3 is CASSTQGETYNEQFF. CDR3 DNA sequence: TGCGCCAGCAGCACACAGGGGGAAACCTACAATGAGCAGTTCTTC.

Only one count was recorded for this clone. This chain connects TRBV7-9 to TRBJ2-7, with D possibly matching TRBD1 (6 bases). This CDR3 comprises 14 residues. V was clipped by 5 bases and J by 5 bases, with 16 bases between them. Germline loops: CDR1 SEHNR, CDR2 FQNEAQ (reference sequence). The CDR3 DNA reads TGTGCCAGCAGCATGGACAGCTTCCTGGACGAGCAGTACTTC. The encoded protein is CASSMDSFLDEQYF.

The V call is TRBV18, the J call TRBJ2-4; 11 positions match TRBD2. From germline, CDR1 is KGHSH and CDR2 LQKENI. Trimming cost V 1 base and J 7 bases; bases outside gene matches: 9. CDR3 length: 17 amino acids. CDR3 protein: CASSPLAGGPSGNIQYF. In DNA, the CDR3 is TGTGCCAGCTCACCACTAGCGGGAGGGCCTAGTGGTAACATTCAGTACTTC.

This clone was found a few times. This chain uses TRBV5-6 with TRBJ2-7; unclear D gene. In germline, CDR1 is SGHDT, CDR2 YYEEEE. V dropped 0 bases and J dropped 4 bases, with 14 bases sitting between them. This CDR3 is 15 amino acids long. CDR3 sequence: CASSLGNGDTYEQYF. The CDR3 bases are TGTGCCAGCAGCTTGGGGAATGGGGATACTTACGAGCAGTACTTC. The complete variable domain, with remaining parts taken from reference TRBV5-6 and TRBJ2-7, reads DAGVTQSPTHLIKTRGQQVTLRCSPKSGHDTVSWYQQALGQGPQFIFQYYEEEERQRGNFPDRFSGHQFPNYSSELNVNALLLGDSALYLCASSLGNGDTYEQYFGPGTRLTVT.

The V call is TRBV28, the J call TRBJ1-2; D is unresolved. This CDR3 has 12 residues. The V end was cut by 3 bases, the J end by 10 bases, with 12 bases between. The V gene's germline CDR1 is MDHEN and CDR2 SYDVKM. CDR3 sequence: CASSFSSTPYTF. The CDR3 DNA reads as TGTGCCAGCAGTTTTTCATCGACGCCCTACACCTTC.

CDR3 sequence (DNA): TGTGCCAGCAGAAAGCGGAGCGGGGTACTATACGAGCAGTACTTC. This gives the protein CASRKRSGVLYEQYF. V is TRBV25-1 and J is TRBJ2-7; 7 nucleotides align to TRBD2. Germline trimming cut 6 bases from V and 4 bases from J; bases unmatched to any gene: 12. Germline lookup yields CDR1 MGHDK and CDR2 SYGVNS. The CDR3 is 15 residues long.